One TCR beta chain is described in this entry. The antigen remains undetermined. Sequencing libraries made from TCR beta cDNA carried unique molecular identifiers. TCRdb fed the PCR reads into MiXCR, producing one record per CDR3 protein. The sample has roughly 800,000 distinct CDR3 sequences, 53% seen once. This CDR3 has 13 amino acids. V lost 5 bases, J lost 0 bases, and 9 bases lay in between. Germline lookup yields CDR1 SGHRS and CDR2 YFSETQ. This record belongs to a study of post-analysis software for immune sequencing data. Study at large: Included among the disease courses, which were recorded for the cohort, were relapsing-remitting, secondary progressive and progressive-relapsing multiple sclerosis.

Study-level points and caveats: There were about five TRBV segments more frequent in patients than controls, and TRBV5-6, TRBV5-1 and TRBV20-1 were among them.

The genes are TRBV5-1 and TRBJ2-7; the D is unclear. This TCR derives from a girl aged 10 to 17 with multiple sclerosis. The sample taken for sequencing was blood. The chain's CDR3 is CASRLRVSYEQYF. CDR3 DNA: TGCGCCAGCAGATTAAGGGTCTCCTACGAGCAGTACTTC. The whole variable domain, remainder taken from reference TRBV5-1 and TRBJ2-7, is KAGVTQTPRYLIKTRGQQVTLSCSPISGHRSVSWYQQTPGQGLQFLFEYFSETQRNKGNFPGRFSGRQFSNSRSEMNVSTLELGDSALYLCASRLRVSYEQYFGPGTRLTVT.